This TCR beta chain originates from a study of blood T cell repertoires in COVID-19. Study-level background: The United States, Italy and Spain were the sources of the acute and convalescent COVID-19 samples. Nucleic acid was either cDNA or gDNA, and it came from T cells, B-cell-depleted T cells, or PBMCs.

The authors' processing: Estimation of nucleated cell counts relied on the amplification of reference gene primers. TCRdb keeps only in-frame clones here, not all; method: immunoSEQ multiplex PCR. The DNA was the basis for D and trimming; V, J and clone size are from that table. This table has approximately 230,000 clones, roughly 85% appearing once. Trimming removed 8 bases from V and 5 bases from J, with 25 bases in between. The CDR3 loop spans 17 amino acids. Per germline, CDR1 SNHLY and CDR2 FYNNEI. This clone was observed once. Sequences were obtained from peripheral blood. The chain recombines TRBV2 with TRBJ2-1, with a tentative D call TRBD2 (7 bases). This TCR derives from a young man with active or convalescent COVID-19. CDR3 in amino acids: CASLIKGGVTSNNEQFF. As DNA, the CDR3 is TGTGCCAGCCTTATCAAGGGGGGGGTAACGAGCAACAATGAGCAGTTCTTC.